Presented here are 10 T cell receptor beta chains from one specimen sequenced in a study of blood T cell repertoires in COVID-19. Repertoires were generated with immunoSEQ multiplex PCR, while TCRdb's copy carries only in-frame clones and drops some. The sample has 80,000 to 90,000 clones; roughly 90% are singletons. The sequenced sample was peripheral blood. The receptors come from an older man with active or convalescent COVID-19.

The chain is built from TRBV19 and TRBJ2-4, with D possibly matching TRBD2 (5 bases). The CDR3 has 15 amino acids. Germline V gene sequence: CDR1 LNHDA, CDR2 SQIVND (reference sequence). The V end lost 5 bases, the J end lost 1 base, and 12 bases lay between the germline ends. CDR3 bases: TGTGCCAGTAGTCCTCCCAGAGGGGCCAAAAACATTCAGTACTTC. Its protein is CASSPPRGAKNIQYF.

This chain connects TRBV7-8 to TRBJ2-1, with 7 positions matching TRBD2. CDR1 is SGHVS and CDR2 is FQNEAQ in the germline V gene. This CDR3 contains 15 residues. J was trimmed by 6 bases and V by 0 bases; bases with no gene match: 5. The CDR3: CASSLASGRANEQFF. In DNA, the CDR3 is TGTGCCAGCAGCTTAGCGAGTGGGAGGGCCAATGAGCAGTTCTTC.

V gene TRBV12-3 or TRBV12-4 combines with J gene TRBJ2-7; D gene unclear. Trimming cost V 5 bases and J 2 bases, with 7 bases left between them. The CDR3 is 12 residues long. The CDR3 here is CASSQMAYEQYF. CDR3 nucleotides: TGTGCCAGCAGTCAGATGGCCTACGAGCAGTACTTC.

CDR3 nucleotide sequence: TGTGCCAGTAGTATAGATTGGGACAGTGAAGCTTTCTTT. Translating it yields CASSIDWDSEAFF. This sequence joins TRBV19 and TRBJ1-1; 7 bases align to TRBD1. The CDR3 has 13 residues. CDR1 is LNHDA and CDR2 is SQIVND in the germline V gene (reference sequence). V shed 0 bases, J shed 7 bases, and the junction held 2 bases outside the gene matches.

V usage is TRBV4-2 and J usage is TRBJ2-1; TRBD2 aligns across 10 bases. CDR1 is LGHNA, CDR2 YNFKEQ, per germline. Losses at the gene ends were 4 bases for V and 5 bases for J; bases not matched to a gene: 17. This CDR3 region has 19 residues. The CDR3 loop reads CASSREGLAGVMGDNEQFF. For the CDR3, the DNA is TGTGCCAGCAGCCGGGAGGGGCTAGCGGGAGTAATGGGGGACAATGAGCAGTTCTTC.

The chain recombines TRBV7-2 with TRBJ1-4; D unclear. V lost 3 bases and J lost 7, with 9 bases in between. Germline values: CDR1 SGHTA, CDR2 FQGNSA. The CDR3 runs 13 residues. This chain's CDR3 is CASSFSGSEKLFF. The CDR3 nucleotides read TGTGCCAGCAGCTTTAGTGGGAGTGAAAAACTGTTTTTT.

V gene TRBV2 combines with J gene TRBJ2-2; no clear D gene. Germline values: CDR1 SNHLY, CDR2 FYNNEI. There are 13 residues in the CDR3. The V gene lost 5 bases and the J gene lost 6 bases, with 10 bases spanning the gap. CDR3 sequence reads: CASSTVAPGELFF. CDR3 coding DNA: TGTGCCAGCAGTACGGTCGCCCCCGGGGAGCTGTTTTTT.

V is TRBV6-2 or TRBV6-3 and J is TRBJ1-2, with TRBD1 matching over 7 bases. CDR3 length equals 14 residues. V gave up 0 bases and J gave up 4 bases; unmatched junction bases: 2. Germline CDR1 reads MNHEY; CDR2 reads SVGEGT. In DNA form, the CDR3 reads TGTGCCAGCAGTTACTCCGGGACAGTCTATGGCTACACCTTC. The encoded protein is CASSYSGTVYGYTF.

The gene calls are TRBV6-1 and TRBJ1-1; a possible D gene is TRBD1 (5 bases). Germline CDR1 is MNHNS and CDR2 is SASEGT. This CDR3 contains 16 residues. V lost 2 bases and J lost 2, with 15 bases in between. DNA for the CDR3: TGTGCCAGCAGTGAAACGGGGGATATAGTAAACACTGAAGCTTTCTTT. It is translated as CASSETGDIVNTEAFF.

V and J are TRBV7-2 and TRBJ2-1; TRBD2 aligns across 8 bases. Germline lookup yields CDR1 SGHTA and CDR2 FQGNSA. There are 15 residues in the CDR3. Trimming took 1 base from V and 4 from J; bases not matched to a gene: 3. CDR3 amino acids: CASSLEVAGYNEQFF. The DNA for the CDR3 is TGTGCCAGCAGCTTAGAGGTAGCGGGATACAATGAGCAGTTCTTC.